The next 5 T cell receptor beta chains were all read from a single sample in a study of monozygotic twins with inflammatory bowel disease. TCRdb reprocessed the 5' RACE reads; each CDR3 protein has one entry and no DNA is given. The sample holds under 130,000 distinct CDR3 sequences. Sequencing used blood. These receptors were collected from a human donor with ulcerative colitis or Crohn's disease, or a healthy co-twin of an affected twin (not recorded which).

The chain couples TRBV7-2 to TRBJ2-2; TCRdb returns TRBD1, unconfirmable since there is no DNA. The CDR3 runs 16 residues. Germline lookup yields CDR1 SGHTA and CDR2 FQGNSA. CDR3 amino acids: CASSLVGTPGTGELFF.

This rearrangement joins TRBV28 to TRBJ2-1; as DNA is missing, the TRBD1 call by TCRdb cannot be tested. Germline values: CDR1 MDHEN, CDR2 SYDVKM. The CDR3 runs to 15 residues. The CDR3 sequence is CASTLGGRGVNEQFF.

The chain links TRBV7-2 to TRBJ2-1; the TRBD1 assignment by TCRdb is unverifiable without DNA. CDR1 and CDR2 from the germline V gene are SGHTA and FQGNSA. The CDR3 loop spans 15 amino acids. This CDR3 is CSSSYQGSSYNEQFF.

The V and J genes are TRBV7-3 and TRBJ2-2. Looked up from germline, CDR1 is SGHTA and CDR2 is FQGTGA. This CDR3 contains 14 residues. The CDR3 region is CASSLTREVGELFF.

V gene TRBV2 combines with J gene TRBJ1-5. The CDR3 extends over 14 amino acids. Per the germline V gene, CDR1 is SNHLY and CDR2 is FYNNEI. CDR3 sequence: CASSGGDSGQPQHF.